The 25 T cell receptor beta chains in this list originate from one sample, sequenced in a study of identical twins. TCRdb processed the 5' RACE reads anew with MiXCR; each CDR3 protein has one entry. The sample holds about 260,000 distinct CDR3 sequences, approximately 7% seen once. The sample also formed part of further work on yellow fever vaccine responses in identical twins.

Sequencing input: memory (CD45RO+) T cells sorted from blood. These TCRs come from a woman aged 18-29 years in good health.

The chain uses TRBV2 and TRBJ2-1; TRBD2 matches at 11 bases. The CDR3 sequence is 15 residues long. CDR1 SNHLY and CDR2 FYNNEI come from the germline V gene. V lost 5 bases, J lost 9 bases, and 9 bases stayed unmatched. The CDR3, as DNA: TGTGCCAGCAGTAGAATAGCGGGAGGGGTGGGTGAGCAGTTCTTC. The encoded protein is CASSRIAGGVGEQFF.

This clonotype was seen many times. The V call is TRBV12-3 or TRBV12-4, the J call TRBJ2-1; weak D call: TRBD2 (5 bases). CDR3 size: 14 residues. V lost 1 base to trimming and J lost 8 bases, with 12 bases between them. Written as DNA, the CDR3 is TGTGCCAGCAGTTTAGAAAGAGGGCCTCATGAGCAGTTCTTC. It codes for CASSLERGPHEQFF.

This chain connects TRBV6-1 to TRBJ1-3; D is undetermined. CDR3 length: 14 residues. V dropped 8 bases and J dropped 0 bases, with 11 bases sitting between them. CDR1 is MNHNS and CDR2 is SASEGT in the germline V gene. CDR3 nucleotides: TGTGCCAGCGGAATGGGCAACTCTGGAAACACCATATATTTT. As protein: CASGMGNSGNTIYF.

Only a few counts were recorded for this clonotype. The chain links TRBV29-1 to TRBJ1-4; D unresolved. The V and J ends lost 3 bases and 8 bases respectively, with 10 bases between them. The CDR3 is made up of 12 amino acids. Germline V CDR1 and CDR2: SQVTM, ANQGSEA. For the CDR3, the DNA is TGCAGCGTTGAGGGGTTAGGGGAAAAACTGTTTTTT. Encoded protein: CSVEGLGEKLFF.

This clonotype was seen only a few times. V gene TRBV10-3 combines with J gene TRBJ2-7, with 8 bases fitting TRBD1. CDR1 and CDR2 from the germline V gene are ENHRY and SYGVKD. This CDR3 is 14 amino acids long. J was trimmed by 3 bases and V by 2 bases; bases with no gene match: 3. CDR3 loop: CAISETDRGYEQYV. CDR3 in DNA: TGTGCCATCAGTGAGACCGACAGGGGCTACGAGCAGTACGTC.

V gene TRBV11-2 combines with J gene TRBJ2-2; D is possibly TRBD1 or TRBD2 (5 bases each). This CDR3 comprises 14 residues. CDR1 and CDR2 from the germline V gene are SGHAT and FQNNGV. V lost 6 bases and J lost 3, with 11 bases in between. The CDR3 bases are TGTGCCAGCAGTTGGGACCCCTACACCGGGGAGCTGTTTTTT. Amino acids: CASSWDPYTGELFF.

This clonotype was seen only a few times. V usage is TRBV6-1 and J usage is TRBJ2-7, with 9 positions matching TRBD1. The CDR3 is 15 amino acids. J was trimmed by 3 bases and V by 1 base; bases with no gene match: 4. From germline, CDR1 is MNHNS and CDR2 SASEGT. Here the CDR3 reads CASSEGGQGFYEQYF. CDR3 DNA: TGTGCCAGCAGTGAAGGAGGACAGGGGTTCTACGAGCAGTACTTC.

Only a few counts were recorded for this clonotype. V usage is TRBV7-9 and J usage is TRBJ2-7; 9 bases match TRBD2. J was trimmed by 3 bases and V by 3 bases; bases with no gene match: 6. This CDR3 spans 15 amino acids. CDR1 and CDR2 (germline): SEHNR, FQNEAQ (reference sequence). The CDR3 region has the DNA TGTGCCAGCAGCTTGTTTGCTAGCGGGAACTACGAGCAGTACTTC. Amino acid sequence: CASSLFASGNYEQYF.

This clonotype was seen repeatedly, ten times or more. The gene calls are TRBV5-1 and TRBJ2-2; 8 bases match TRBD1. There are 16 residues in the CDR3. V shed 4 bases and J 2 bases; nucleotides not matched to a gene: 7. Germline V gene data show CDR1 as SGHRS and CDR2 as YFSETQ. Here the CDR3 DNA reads TGCGCCAGCAGCCTTGACGGACAGGGAAACACCGGGGAGCTGTTTTTT. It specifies CASSLDGQGNTGELFF.

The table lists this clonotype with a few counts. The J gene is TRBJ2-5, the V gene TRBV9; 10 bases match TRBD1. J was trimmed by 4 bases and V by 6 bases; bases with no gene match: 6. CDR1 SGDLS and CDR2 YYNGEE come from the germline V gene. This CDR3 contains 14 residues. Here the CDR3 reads CASTKTGGRETQYF. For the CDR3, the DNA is TGTGCCAGCACCAAGACAGGGGGCAGAGAGACCCAGTACTTC.

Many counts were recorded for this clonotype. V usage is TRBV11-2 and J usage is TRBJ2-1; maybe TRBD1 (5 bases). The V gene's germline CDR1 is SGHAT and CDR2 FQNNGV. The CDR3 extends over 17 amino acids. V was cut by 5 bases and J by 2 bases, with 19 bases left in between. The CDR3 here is CASSRRSTAQTYNEQFF. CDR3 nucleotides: TGTGCCAGCAGCCGACGCTCGACAGCTCAAACCTACAATGAGCAGTTCTTC.

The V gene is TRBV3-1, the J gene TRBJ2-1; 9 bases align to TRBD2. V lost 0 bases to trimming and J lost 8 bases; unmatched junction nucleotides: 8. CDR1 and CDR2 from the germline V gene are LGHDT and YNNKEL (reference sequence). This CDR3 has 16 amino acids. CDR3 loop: CASSQDAGGGADEQFF. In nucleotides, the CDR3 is TGTGCCAGCAGCCAAGATGCGGGCGGGGGGGCAGATGAGCAGTTCTTC.

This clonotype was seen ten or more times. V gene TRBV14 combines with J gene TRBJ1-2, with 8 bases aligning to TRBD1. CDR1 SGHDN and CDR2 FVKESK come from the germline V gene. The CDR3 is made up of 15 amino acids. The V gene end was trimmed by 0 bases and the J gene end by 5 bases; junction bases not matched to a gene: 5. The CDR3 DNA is TGTGCCAGCAGCCAAGATCTAAGGACAGGGTATGGCTACACCTTC. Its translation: CASSQDLRTGYGYTF.

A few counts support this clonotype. The CDR3 protein is CASSPPGQPHTDTQYF. The CDR3 DNA follows: TGTGCCAGCAGCCCCCCCGGGCAGCCGCACACAGATACGCAGTATTTT. This sequence joins TRBV12-3 or TRBV12-4 and TRBJ2-3; D not certain. This CDR3 region has 16 residues. Trimming removed 6 bases at V and 2 bases at J, with 18 bases between.

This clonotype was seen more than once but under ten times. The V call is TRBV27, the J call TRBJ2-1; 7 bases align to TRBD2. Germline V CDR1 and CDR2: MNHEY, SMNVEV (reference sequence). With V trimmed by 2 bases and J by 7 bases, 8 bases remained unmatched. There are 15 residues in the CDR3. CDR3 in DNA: TGTGCCAGCAGTTTAAGGCGGGGGAGTCTTAATGAGCAGTTCTTC. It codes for CASSLRRGSLNEQFF.

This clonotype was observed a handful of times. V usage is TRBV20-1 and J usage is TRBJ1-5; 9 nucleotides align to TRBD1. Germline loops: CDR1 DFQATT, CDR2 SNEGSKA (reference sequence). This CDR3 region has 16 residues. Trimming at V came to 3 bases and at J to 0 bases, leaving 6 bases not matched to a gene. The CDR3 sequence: CSARRQGDSSNQPQHF. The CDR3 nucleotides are TGCAGTGCTAGGAGACAGGGGGATAGTAGCAATCAGCCCCAGCATTTT.

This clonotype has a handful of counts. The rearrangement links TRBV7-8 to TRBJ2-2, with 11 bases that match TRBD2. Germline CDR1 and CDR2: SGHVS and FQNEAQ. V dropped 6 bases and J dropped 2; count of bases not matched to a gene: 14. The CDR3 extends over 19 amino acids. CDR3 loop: CASSSLTGGTSGNTGELFF. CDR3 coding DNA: TGTGCCAGCAGTTCTTTAACCGGGGGGACTAGCGGAAACACCGGGGAGCTGTTTTTT.

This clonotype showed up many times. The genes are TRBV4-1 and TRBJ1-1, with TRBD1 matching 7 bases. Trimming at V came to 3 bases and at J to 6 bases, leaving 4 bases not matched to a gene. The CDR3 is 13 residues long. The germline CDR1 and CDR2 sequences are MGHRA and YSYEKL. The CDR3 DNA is TGCGCCAGCAGCCACGACAGGGTGCCTGAAGCTTTCTTT. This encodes CASSHDRVPEAFF.

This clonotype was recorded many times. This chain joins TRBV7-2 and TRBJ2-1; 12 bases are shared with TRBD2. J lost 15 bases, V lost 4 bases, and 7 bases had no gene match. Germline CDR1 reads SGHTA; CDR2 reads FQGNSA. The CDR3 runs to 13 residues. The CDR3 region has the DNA TGTGCCAGCAGCTCGACTAGCGGGAGAGGTACGTTCTTC. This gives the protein CASSSTSGRGTFF.

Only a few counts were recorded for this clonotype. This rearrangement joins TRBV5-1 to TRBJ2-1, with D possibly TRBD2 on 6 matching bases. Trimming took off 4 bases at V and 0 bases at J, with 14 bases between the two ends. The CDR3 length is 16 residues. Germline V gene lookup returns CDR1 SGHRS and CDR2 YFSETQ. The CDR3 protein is CASSPGLMSSYNEQFF. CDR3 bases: TGCGCCAGCAGCCCGGGACTCATGAGCTCCTACAATGAGCAGTTCTTC.

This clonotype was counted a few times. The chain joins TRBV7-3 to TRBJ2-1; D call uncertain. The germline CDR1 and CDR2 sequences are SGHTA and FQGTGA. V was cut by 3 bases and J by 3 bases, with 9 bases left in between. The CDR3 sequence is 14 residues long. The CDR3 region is CASSLSRNYNEQFF. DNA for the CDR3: TGTGCCAGCAGCTTGTCGCGGAACTACAATGAGCAGTTCTTC.

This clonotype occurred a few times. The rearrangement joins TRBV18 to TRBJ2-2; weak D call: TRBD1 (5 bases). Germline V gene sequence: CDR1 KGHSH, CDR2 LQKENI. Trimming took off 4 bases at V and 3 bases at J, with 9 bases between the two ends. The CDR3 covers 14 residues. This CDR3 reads CASSLTRDTGELFF. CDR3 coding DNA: TGTGCCAGCTCACTGACCAGGGACACCGGGGAGCTGTTTTTT.

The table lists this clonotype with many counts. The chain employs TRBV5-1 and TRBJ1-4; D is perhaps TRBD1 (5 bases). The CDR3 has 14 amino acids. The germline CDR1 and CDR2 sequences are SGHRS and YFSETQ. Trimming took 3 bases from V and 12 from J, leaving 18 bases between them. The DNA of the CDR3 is TGCGCCAGCAGCTCAGACAGTACTGGGATGGAACTGTTTTTT. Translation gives CASSSDSTGMELFF.

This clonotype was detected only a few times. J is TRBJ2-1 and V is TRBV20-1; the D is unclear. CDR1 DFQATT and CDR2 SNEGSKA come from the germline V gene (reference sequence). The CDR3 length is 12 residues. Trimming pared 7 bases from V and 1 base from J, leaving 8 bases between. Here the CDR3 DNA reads TGCAGTGTCCCCGGGTCCTACAATGAGCAGTTCTTC. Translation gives CSVPGSYNEQFF.

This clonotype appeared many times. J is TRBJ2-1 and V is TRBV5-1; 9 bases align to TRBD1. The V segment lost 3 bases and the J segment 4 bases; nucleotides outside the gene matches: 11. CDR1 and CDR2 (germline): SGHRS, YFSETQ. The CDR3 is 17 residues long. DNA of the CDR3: TGCGCCAGCAGCTGGACCTCCGGGACAGGGCGGTACAATGAGCAGTTCTTC. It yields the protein CASSWTSGTGRYNEQFF. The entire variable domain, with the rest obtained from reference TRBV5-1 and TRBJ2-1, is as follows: KAGVTQTPRYLIKTRGQQVTLSCSPISGHRSVSWYQQTPGQGLQFLFEYFSETQRNKGNFPGRFSGRQFSNSRSEMNVSTLELGDSALYLCASSWTSGTGRYNEQFFGPGTRLTVL.